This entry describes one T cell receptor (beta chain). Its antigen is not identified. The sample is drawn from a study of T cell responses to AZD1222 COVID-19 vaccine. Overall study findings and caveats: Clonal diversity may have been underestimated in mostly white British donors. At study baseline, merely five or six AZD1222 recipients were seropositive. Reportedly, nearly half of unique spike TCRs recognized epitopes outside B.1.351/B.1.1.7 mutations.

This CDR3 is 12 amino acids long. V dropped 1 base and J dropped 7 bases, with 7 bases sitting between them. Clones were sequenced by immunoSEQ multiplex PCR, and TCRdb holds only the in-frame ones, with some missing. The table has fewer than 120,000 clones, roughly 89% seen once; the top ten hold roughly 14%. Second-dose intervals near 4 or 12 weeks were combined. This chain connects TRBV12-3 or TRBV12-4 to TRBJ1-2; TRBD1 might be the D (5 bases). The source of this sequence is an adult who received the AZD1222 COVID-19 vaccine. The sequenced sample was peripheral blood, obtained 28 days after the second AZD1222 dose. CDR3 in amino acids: CASSLGGGGYTF. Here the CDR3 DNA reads TGTGCCAGCAGTTTAGGGGGGGGTGGCTACACCTTC.